A single sample gave rise to the 2 T cell receptor beta chains below, sequenced in a study of cytomegalovirus exposure and HLA in healthy donors (dated by TCRdb to about 2017). The protocol used for the library was the immunoSEQ multiplex PCR assay. Here the immuneACCESS table is served through TCRdb, limited to in-frame sequences with V and J called. Missing clones are a known gap in these copies; in checked studies unresolved V genes cover under half, and the rest lacks a known reason. This sample has under 80,000 clones in its table, and 89% of those were observed once. Together, the top ten hold more than 0.95% of the sample. Sequenced material: PBMCs. These receptors came from a woman between 18 and 29 years old in good health and CMV-seronegative.

The rearrangement joins TRBV6-1 to TRBJ1-2; D is unclear. CDR1 MNHNS and CDR2 SASEGT come from the germline V gene. The CDR3 totals 12 residues. Trimming took off 4 bases at V and 7 bases at J, with 10 bases between the two ends. In DNA, the CDR3 is TGTGCCAGCAGTGGCCGGGTCGGTGGCTACACCTTC. This codes for CASSGRVGGYTF.

The chain combines TRBV10-3 with TRBJ2-1, with 10 bases fitting TRBD1. CDR1 and CDR2 (germline): ENHRY, SYGVKD. The CDR3 spans 13 residues. V trimming: 6 bases; J trimming: 13 bases; junction bases outside the gene matches: 9. The CDR3 is CAIRTGGNTHQFF. The CDR3 DNA is TGTGCCATCAGGACAGGGGGCAATACGCATCAGTTCTTC.